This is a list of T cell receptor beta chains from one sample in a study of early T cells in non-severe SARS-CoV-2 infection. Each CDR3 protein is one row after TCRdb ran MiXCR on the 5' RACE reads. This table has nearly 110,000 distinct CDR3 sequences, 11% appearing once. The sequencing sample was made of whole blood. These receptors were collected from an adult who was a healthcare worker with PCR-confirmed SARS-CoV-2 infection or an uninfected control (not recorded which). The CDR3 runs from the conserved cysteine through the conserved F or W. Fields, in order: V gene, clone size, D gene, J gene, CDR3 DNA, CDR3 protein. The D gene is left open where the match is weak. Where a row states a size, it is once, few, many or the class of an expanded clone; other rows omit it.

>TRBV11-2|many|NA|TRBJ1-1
TGTGCCAGCAGCTTAGAGGGGGTCGGCACTGAAGCTTTCTTT
CASSLEGVGTEAFF
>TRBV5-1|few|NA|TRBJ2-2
TGCGCCAGCAGCTTGGCACTTACCGGGGAGCTGTTTTTT
CASSLALTGELFF
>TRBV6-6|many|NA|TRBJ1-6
TGTGCCAGCAGCCCCAGGGAAGGCTCCTATAATTCACCCCTCCACTTT
CASSPREGSYNSPLHF
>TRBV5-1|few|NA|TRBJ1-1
TGCGCCAGCAGCTACCAGTCGAACACTGAAGCTTTCTTT
CASSYQSNTEAFF
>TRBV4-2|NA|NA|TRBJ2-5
TGTGCCAGCAGCCAAGTGGTCGGGGGCTTGGGAGAGACCCAGTACTTC
CASSQVVGGLGETQYF
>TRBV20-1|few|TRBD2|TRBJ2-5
TGCAGTGCCGCCCCTAGCGGAGAGACCCAGTACTTC
CSAAPSGETQYF
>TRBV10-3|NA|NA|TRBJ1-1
TGTGCCATCAGCACCCTGAACACTGAAGCTTTCTTT
CAISTLNTEAFF
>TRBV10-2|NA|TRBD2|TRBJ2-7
TGCGCCAGCAGTAGCCTAGCGGGCTACGAGCAGTACTTC
CASSSLAGYEQYF
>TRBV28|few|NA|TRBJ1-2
TGTGCCAGCTTAGACAGAGGGGGCTACACCTTC
CASLDRGGYTF
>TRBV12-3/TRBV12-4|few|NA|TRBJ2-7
TGTGCCAGCAGCTATAACAGTTACGAGCAGTACTTC
CASSYNSYEQYF
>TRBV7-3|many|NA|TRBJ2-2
TGTGCCAGCAGCATAGCTACGAACACCGGGGAGCTGTTTTTT
CASSIATNTGELFF
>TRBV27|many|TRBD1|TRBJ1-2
TGTGCCAGCAGTTTAGGACAGGGGCGGTATGGCTACACCTTC
CASSLGQGRYGYTF
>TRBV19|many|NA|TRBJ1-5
TGTGCCAGTAGTATAGATCCAGGCGTTCAGCCCCAGCATTTT
CASSIDPGVQPQHF
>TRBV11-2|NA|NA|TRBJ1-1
TGTGCCAGCAGCGCAAGCGGCATTTTCGAAGCTTTCTTT
CASSASGIFEAFF
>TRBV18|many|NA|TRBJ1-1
TGTGCCAGCTCACCTGTATTTCGCGGTGGTGAAGCTTTCTTT
CASSPVFRGGEAFF
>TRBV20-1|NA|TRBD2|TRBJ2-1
TGCAGTGCTAGAGCACTAGCGGGAGATGGCAATGAGCAGTTCTTC
CSARALAGDGNEQFF
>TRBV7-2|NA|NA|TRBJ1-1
TGTGCCAGCAGCTTATTGACAGTCCGGCACACTGAAGCTTTCTTT
CASSLLTVRHTEAFF
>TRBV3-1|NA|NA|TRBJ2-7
TGTGCCAGCAGCCAAGATTACGGAACCTACGAGCAGTACTTC
CASSQDYGTYEQYF
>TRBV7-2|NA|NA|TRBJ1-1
TGTGCCAGCAGCTTAGGAGGGCCGAACACTGAAGCTTTCTTT
CASSLGGPNTEAFF
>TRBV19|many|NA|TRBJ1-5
TGTGCCAGTAGGGACACTGGAAATCAGCCCCAGCATTTT
CASRDTGNQPQHF
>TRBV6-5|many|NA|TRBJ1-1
TGTGCCAGCAGTGATGGGACGAAAGCTTTCTTT
CASSDGTKAFF
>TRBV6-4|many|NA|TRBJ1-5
TGTGCCAGCAGTGGGGAGGTAAATCAGCCCCAGCATTTT
CASSGEVNQPQHF
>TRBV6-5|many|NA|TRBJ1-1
TGTGCCAGCAGTTACAGGGGTACGAACACTGAAGCTTTCTTT
CASSYRGTNTEAFF
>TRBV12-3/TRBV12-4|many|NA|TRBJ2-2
TGTGCCAGCAGCCCTATTGGGGAGCTGTTTTTT
CASSPIGELFF
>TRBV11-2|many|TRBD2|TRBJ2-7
TGTGCCAGCAGCTTATTGCCTAGCGGGGGGAACTACGAGCAGTACTTC
CASSLLPSGGNYEQYF
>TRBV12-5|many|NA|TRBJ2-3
TGTGCTAGTGGTTTGCCTGGGGATACGCAGTATTTT
CASGLPGDTQYF
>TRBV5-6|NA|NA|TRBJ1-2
TGTGCCAGCAGCTTGACCAACGCGCGCTACACCTTC
CASSLTNARYTF
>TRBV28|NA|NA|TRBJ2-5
TGTGCCAGCAGTCCAAGTGGGGGCCAAGAGACCCAGTACTTC
CASSPSGGQETQYF
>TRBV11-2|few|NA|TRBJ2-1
TGTGCCAGCAGCTTAGACCAAGGCTATGAGCAGTTCTTC
CASSLDQGYEQFF
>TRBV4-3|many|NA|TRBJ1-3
TGCGCCAGCAGCCAAGAAGGAGGAGCAGGAAACACCATATATTTT
CASSQEGGAGNTIYF
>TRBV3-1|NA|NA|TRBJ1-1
TGTGCCAGCAGCCAAGCAGGGCTGAACACTGAAGCTTTCTTT
CASSQAGLNTEAFF
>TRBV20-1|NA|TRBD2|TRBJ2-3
TGCAGTGCTAGAGAGGCTAGCGGGAGGGATACGCAGTATTTT
CSAREASGRDTQYF
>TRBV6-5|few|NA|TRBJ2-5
TGTGCCAGCACGCCGCGGAGGGAGAGTAAGACCCAGTACTTC
CASTPRRESKTQYF
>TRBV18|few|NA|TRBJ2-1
TGTGCCAGCTCACCACCTCCAGGGCAAGAGCAGTTTTTC
CASSPPPGQEQFF
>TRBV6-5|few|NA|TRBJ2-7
TGTGCCAGCAGTTACGGGCAACCAAACGGCGAGCAGTACTTC
CASSYGQPNGEQYF
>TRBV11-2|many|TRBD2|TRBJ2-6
TGTGCCAGCAGCTTGATAATAGCGGGAGCGGACTCTGGGGCCAACGTCCTGACTTTC
CASSLIIAGADSGANVLTF
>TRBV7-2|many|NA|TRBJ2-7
TGTGCCAGCAGCCCGGGTCGAGAGCAGGAGCAGTACTTC
CASSPGREQEQYF
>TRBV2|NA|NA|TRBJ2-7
TGTGCCAGCAGTGCATGGGCTGGCCACGAGCAGTACTTC
CASSAWAGHEQYF
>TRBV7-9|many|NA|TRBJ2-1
TGTGCCAGCAGCCAGGACAGACGCCTGGGGAATGAGCAGTTCTTC
CASSQDRRLGNEQFF
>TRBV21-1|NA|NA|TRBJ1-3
TGTGCCAGCAGCCACCGGGACACACAAACCCCGGCCCCTGGAAACACCATATATTTT
CASSHRDTQTPAPGNTIYF
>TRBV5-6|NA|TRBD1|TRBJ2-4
TGTGCCAGTCGACAGGGGATAGCCAAAAACATTCAGTACTTC
CASRQGIAKNIQYF
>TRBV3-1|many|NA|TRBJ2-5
TGTGCCAGCAGCGGAGATGGGTACCAAGAGACCCAGTACTTC
CASSGDGYQETQYF
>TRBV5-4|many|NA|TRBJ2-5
TGTGCCAGCAGTCCGGGCGGGACGGAGACCCAGTACTTC
CASSPGGTETQYF
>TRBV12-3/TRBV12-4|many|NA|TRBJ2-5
TGTGCCAGCAAAGGGAGTGGCGAGACCCAGTACTTC
CASKGSGETQYF
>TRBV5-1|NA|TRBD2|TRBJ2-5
TGCGCCAGCAGCCCGACTAGCGGGATGGAGACCCAGTACTTC
CASSPTSGMETQYF
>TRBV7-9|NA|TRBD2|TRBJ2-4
TGTGCCAGCAGCCCTGGAGGGCTAGCGGGAGGGTGGTCCAAAAACATTCAGTACTTC
CASSPGGLAGGWSKNIQYF
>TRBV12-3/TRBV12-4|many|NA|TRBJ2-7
TGTGCCAGCACGGAACCGGGGTACGAGCAGTACTTC
CASTEPGYEQYF
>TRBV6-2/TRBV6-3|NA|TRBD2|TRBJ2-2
TGTGCCAGCAGTTACTCGTTTACTAGCGGGAGGGCAAGGGAGCTGTTTTTT
CASSYSFTSGRARELFF
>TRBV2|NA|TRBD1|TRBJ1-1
TGTGCCAGCAGTGTCACAGGGGGCGTCGCTGAAGCTTTCTTT
CASSVTGGVAEAFF
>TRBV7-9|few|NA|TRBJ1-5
TGTGCCAGCAGCCCGACACACCGGGACCCAAATCAGCCCCAGCATTTT
CASSPTHRDPNQPQHF